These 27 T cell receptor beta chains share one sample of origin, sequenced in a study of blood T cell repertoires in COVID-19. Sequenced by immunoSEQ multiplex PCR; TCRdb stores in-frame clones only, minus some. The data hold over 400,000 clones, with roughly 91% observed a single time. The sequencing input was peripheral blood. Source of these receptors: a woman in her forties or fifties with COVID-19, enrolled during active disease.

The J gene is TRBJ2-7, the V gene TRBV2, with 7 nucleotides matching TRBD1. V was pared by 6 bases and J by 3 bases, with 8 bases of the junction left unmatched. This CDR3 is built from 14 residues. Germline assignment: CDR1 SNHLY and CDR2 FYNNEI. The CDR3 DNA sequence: TGTGCCAGCAGGGTTCGACAGGGCGACTACGAGCAGTACTTC. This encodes CASRVRQGDYEQYF. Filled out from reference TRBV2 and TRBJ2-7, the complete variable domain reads EPEVTQTPSHQVTQMGQEVILRCVPISNHLYFYWYRQILGQKVEFLVSFYNNEISEKSEIFDDQFSVERPDGSNFTLKIRSTKLEDSAMYFCASRVRQGDYEQYFGPGTRLTVT.

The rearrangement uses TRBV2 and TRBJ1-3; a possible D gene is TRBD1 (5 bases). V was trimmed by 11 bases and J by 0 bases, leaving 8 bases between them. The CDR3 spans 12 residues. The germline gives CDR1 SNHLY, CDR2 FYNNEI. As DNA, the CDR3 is TGTGCCGGGGGGTTCTCTGGAAACACCATATATTTT. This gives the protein CAGGFSGNTIYF.

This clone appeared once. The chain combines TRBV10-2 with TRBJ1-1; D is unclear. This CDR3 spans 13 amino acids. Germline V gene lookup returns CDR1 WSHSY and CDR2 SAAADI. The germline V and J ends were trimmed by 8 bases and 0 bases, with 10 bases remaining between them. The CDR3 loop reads CASGEDMNTEAFF. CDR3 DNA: TGCGCCAGCGGGGAGGATATGAACACTGAAGCTTTCTTT.

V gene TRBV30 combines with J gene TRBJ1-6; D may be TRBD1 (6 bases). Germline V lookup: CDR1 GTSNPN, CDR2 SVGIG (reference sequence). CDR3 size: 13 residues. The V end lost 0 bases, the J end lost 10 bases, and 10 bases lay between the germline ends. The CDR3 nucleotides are TGTGCCTGGAGTGTCGGACAGAACTCACCCCTCCACTTT. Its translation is CAWSVGQNSPLHF.

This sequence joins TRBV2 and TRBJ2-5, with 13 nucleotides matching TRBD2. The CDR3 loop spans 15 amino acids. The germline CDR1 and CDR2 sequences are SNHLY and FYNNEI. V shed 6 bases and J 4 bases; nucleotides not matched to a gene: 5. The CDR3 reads CASSGLAGDSETQYF. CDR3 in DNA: TGTGCCAGCAGCGGACTAGCGGGGGATTCAGAGACCCAGTACTTC.

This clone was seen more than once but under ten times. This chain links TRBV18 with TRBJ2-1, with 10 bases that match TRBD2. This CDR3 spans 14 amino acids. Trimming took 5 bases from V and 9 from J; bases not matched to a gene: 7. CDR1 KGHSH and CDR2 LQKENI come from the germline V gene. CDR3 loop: CASSSSGGTGEQFF. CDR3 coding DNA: TGTGCCAGCTCATCTAGCGGGGGTACGGGTGAGCAGTTCTTC.

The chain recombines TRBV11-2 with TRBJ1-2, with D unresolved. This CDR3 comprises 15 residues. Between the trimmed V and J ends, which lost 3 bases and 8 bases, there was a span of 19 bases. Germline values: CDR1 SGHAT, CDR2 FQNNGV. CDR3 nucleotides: TGTGCCAGCAGCTTTGAGGGTCTTCCGGGCGGCGGCTACACCTTC. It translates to CASSFEGLPGGGYTF.

The CDR3: CSAHRGKELFF. CDR3 nucleotide sequence: TGCAGTGCTCATAGGGGGAAAGAGCTGTTTTTT. The chain recombines TRBV20-1 with TRBJ2-2, with a weak D call TRBD1 (6 bases). The CDR3 totals 11 residues. Germline CDR1 and CDR2: DFQATT and SNEGSKA (reference sequence). Trimming took 5 bases from V and 11 from J, leaving 12 bases between them.

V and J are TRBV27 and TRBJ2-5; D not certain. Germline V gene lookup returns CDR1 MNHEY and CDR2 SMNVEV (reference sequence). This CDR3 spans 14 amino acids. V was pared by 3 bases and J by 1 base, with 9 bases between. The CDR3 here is CASSFLASQETQYF. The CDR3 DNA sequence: TGTGCCAGCAGTTTCCTGGCTAGCCAAGAGACCCAGTACTTC.

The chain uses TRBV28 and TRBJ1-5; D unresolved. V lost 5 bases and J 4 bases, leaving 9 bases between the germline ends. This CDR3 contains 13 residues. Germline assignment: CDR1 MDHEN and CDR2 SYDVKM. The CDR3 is CASSVTSNQPQHF. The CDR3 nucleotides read TGTGCCAGCAGTGTTACTTCGAATCAGCCCCAGCATTTT.

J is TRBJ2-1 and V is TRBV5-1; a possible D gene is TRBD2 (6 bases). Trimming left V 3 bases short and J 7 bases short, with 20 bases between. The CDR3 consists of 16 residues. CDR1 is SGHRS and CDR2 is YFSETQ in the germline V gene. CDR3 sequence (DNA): TGCGCCAGCAGCTCCTCCGGGGGTCCCCCGGGGAATGAGCAGTTCTTC. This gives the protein CASSSSGGPPGNEQFF. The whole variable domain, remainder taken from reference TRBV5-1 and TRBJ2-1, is KAGVTQTPRYLIKTRGQQVTLSCSPISGHRSVSWYQQTPGQGLQFLFEYFSETQRNKGNFPGRFSGRQFSNSRSEMNVSTLELGDSALYLCASSSSGGPPGNEQFFGPGTRLTVL.

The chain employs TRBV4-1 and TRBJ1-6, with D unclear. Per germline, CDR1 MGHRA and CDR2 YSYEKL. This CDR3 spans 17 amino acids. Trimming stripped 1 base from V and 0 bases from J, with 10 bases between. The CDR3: CASSQAGTSSYNSPLHF. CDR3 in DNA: TGCGCCAGCAGCCAAGCGGGAACTAGCTCCTATAATTCACCCCTCCACTTT.

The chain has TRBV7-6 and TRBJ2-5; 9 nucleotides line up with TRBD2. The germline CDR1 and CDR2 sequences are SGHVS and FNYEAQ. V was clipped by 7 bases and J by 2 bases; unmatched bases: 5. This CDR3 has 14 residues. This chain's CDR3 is CASNQAGGQETQYF. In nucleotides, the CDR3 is TGTGCCAGCAATCAGGCGGGGGGGCAAGAGACCCAGTACTTC.

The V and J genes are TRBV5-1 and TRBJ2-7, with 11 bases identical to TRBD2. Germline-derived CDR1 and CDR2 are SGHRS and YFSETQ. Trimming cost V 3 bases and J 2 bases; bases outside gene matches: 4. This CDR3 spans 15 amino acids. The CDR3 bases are TGCGCCAGCAGCTCCTCGACTAGCGGGGCCTACGAGCAGTACTTC. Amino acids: CASSSSTSGAYEQYF.

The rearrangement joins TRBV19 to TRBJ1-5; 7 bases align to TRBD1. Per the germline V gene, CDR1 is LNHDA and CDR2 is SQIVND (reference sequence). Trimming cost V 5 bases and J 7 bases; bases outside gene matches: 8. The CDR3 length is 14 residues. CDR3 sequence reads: CASSPRQGNQPQHF. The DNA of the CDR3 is TGTGCCAGTAGTCCTAGACAGGGAAACCAGCCCCAGCATTTT. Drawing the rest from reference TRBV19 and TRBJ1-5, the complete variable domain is DGGITQSPKYLFRKEGQNVTLSCEQNLNHDAMYWYRQDPGQGLRLIYYSQIVNDFQKGDIAEGYSVSREKKESFPLTVTSAQKNPTAFYLCASSPRQGNQPQHFGDGTRLSIL.

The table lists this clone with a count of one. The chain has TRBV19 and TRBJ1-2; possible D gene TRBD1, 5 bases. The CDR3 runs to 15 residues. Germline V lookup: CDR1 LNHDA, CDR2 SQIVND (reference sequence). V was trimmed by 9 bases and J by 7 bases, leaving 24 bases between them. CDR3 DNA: TGTGCCAGCTCCCTCTCTGATTGGGGGGACCGTGGCTACACCTTC. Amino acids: CASSLSDWGDRGYTF.

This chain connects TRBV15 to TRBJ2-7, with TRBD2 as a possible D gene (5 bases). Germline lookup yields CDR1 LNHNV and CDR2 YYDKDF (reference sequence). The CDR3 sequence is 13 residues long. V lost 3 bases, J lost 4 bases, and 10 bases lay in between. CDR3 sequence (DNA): TGTGCCACCAGCAGCCAGACGGGGTACGAGCAGTACTTC. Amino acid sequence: CATSSQTGYEQYF.

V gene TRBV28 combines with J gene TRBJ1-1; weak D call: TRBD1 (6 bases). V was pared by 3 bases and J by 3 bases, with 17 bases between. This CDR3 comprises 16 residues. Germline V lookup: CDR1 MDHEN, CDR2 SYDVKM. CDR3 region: CASSFLWGRQDTEAFF. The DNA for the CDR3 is TGTGCCAGCAGTTTTCTTTGGGGGAGACAGGACACTGAAGCTTTCTTT. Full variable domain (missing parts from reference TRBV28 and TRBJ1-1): DVKVTQSSRYLVKRTGEKVFLECVQDMDHENMFWYRQDPGLGLRLIYFSYDVKMKEKGDIPEGYSVSREKKERFSLILESASTNQTSMYLCASSFLWGRQDTEAFFGQGTRLTVV.

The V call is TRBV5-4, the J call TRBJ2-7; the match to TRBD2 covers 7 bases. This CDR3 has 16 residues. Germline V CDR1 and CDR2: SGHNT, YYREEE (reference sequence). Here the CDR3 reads CALKAGPTSWVYEQYF. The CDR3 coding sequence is TGTGCTCTTAAGGCCGGGCCGACTAGCTGGGTCTACGAGCAGTACTTC.

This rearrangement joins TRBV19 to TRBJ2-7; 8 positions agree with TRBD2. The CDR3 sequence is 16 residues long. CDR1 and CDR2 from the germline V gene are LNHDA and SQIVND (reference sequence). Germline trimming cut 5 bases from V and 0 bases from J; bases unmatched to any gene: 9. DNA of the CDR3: TGTGCCAGTAGTCCACATAGCGGGGAAAGCTCCTACGAGCAGTACTTC. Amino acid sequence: CASSPHSGESSYEQYF.

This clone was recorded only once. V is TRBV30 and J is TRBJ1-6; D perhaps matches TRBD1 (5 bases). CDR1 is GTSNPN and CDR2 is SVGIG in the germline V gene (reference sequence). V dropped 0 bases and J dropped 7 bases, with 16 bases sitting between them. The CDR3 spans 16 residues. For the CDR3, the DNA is TGTGCCTGGAGTGTCCCGACAGCTGCTACGAATTCACCCCTCCACTTT. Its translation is CAWSVPTAATNSPLHF.

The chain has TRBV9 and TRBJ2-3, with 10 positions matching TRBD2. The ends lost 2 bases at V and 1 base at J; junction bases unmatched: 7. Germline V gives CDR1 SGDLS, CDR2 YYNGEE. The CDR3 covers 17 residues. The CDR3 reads CASSVSSGGLGTDTQYF. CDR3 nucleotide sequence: TGTGCCAGCAGCGTGTCTAGCGGGGGTCTCGGCACAGATACGCAGTATTTT.

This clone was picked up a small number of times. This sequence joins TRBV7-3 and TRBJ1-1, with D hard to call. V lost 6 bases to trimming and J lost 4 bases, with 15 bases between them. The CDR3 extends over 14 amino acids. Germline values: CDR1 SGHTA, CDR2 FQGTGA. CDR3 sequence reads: CASRAETTGTEAFF. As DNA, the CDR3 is TGTGCCAGCAGGGCGGAAACAACGGGCACTGAAGCTTTCTTT.

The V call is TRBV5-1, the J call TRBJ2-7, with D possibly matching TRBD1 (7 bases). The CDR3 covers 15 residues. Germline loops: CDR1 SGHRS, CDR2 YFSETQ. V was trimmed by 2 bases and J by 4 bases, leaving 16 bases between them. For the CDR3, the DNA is TGCGCCAGCAGCTTAAGGGGGGACAGATTATACGAGCAGTACTTC. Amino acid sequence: CASSLRGDRLYEQYF. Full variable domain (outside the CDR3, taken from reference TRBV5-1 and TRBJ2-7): KAGVTQTPRYLIKTRGQQVTLSCSPISGHRSVSWYQQTPGQGLQFLFEYFSETQRNKGNFPGRFSGRQFSNSRSEMNVSTLELGDSALYLCASSLRGDRLYEQYFGPGTRLTVT.

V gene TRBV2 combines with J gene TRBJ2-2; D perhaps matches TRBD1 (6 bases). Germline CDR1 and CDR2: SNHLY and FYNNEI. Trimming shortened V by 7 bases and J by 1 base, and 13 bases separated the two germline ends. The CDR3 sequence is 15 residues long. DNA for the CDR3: TGTGCCAGCAATGAGGACAGATGGAACACCGGGGAGCTGTTTTTT. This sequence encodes CASNEDRWNTGELFF.

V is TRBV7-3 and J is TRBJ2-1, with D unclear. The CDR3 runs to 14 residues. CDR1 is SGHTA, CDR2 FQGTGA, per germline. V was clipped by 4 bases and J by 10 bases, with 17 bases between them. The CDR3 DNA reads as TGTGCCAGCAGCTCCAATTTAGGAGCGAGGGAGCAGTTCTTC. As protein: CASSSNLGAREQFF. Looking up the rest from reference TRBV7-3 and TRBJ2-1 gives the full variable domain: GAGVSQTPSNKVTEKGKYVELRCDPISGHTALYWYRQSLGQGPEFLIYFQGTGAADDSGLPNDRFFAVRPEGSVSTLKIQRTERGDSAVYLCASSSNLGAREQFFGPGTRLTVL.

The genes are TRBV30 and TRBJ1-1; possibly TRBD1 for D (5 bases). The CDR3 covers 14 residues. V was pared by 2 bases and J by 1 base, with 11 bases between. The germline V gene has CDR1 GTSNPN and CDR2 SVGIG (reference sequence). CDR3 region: CAWSRWGGNTEAFF. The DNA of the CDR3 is TGTGCCTGGAGTAGATGGGGGGGGAACACTGAAGCTTTCTTT.